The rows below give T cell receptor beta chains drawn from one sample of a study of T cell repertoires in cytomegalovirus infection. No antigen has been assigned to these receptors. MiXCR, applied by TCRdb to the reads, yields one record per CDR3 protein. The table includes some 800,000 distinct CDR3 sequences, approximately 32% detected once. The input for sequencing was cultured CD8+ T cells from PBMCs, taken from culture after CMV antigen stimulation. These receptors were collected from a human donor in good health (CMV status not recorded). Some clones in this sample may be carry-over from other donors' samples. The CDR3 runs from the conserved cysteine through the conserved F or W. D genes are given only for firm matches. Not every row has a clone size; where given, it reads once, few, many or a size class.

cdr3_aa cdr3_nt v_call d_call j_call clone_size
CASSRTGADYGYTF TGTGCCAGCAGTAGGACAGGGGCGGACTATGGCTACACCTTC TRBV2 TRBD1 TRBJ1-2 NA
CSAPGVAGVNTESFF TGCAGTGCTCCAGGGGTGGCAGGGGTGAACACTGAATCTTTCTTT TRBV20-1 NA TRBJ1-1 NA
CASPWDDRYRTDTQYF TGTGCCAGCCCCTGGGACGACAGGTACCGCACAGATACGCAGTATTTT TRBV6-1 NA TRBJ2-3 few
CASSIGAGGLSDEQFF TGTGCCAGTAGTATTGGAGCGGGGGGGTTAAGCGATGAGCAGTTCTTC TRBV19 TRBD2 TRBJ2-1 NA
CASSITPVYTSTEAFF TGTGCCAGTAGTATAACCCCGGTCTACACCTCCACTGAAGCTTTCTTT TRBV19 NA TRBJ1-1 few
CASSYQATNEKLFF TGTGCCAGCAGTTATCAGGCTACTAATGAAAAACTGTTTTTT TRBV6-6 NA TRBJ1-4 NA
CASSHPGGGETQYF TGTGCCAGCAGCCATCCGGGTGGCGGAGAGACCCAGTACTTC TRBV7-9 NA TRBJ2-5 few
CASSTRAYNEQFF TGTGCCAGCAGCACCCGGGCGTACAATGAGCAGTTCTTC TRBV14 NA TRBJ2-1 NA
CASSPRAQVNEQFF TGCGCCAGCAGCCCAAGGGCCCAGGTCAATGAGCAGTTCTTC TRBV4-1 NA TRBJ2-1 few
CASSIEPRTVYGYTF TGTGCCAGTAGTATAGAGCCCAGGACAGTCTATGGCTACACCTTC TRBV19 NA TRBJ1-2 NA
CASSFDRGASSYNEQFF TGTGCCAGCAGCTTCGACAGGGGCGCTAGCTCCTACAATGAGCAGTTCTTC TRBV5-8 TRBD1 TRBJ2-1 NA
CASSLTGGPRNEQFF TGTGCCAGCAGCTTAACGGGGGGGCCGAGAAATGAGCAGTTCTTC TRBV7-9 TRBD2 TRBJ2-1 NA
CASSSGTPDEQYF TGTGCCAGCAGCTCCGGGACACCGGACGAGCAGTACTTC TRBV7-9 NA TRBJ2-7 few
CASSPMRLSDTQYF TGTGCCAGCAGCCCTATGCGGCTGTCCGATACGCAGTATTTT TRBV12-3/TRBV12-4 NA TRBJ2-3 many
CATSSTSRELFF TGTGCCACCAGCTCGACTAGCCGGGAGCTGTTTTTT TRBV24-1 TRBD2 TRBJ2-2 NA
CASSWGLAGGPSSTDTQYF TGTGCCAGCAGCTGGGGACTAGCGGGGGGCCCTTCTAGCACAGATACGCAGTATTTT TRBV5-8 TRBD2 TRBJ2-3 NA
CASSYRQVLPYNEQFF TGTGCCAGCAGTTATCGACAGGTTCTACCCTACAATGAGCAGTTCTTC TRBV6-5 NA TRBJ2-1 many
CASSQGWGIQETQYF TGTGCCAGCAGCCAGGGGTGGGGGATTCAAGAGACCCAGTACTTC TRBV7-9 NA TRBJ2-5 few
CASSVALAGDSDTQYF TGTGCCAGCAGCGTAGCCCTAGCGGGGGACTCAGATACGCAGTATTTT TRBV9 TRBD2 TRBJ2-3 NA
CASSEALAGGGYNEQFF TGTGCCAGCAGTGAAGCTTTAGCAGGGGGAGGGTACAATGAGCAGTTCTTC TRBV6-1 NA TRBJ2-1 many
CASSPLGPTSTDTQYF TGTGCCAGCAGCCCTTTGGGGCCCACTAGCACAGATACGCAGTATTTT TRBV5-4 NA TRBJ2-3 once
CASCLGTGVRGEQFF TGCGCCAGCTGTTTGGGGACCGGCGTTCGTGGTGAGCAGTTCTTC TRBV10-2 NA TRBJ2-1 NA
CASSPLPGSSGDTEAFF TGTGCCAGCAGCCCCCTCCCGGGGTCTTCAGGGGACACTGAAGCTTTCTTT TRBV5-4 NA TRBJ1-1 NA
CASAIATANYGYTF TGTGCTAGTGCCATCGCGACGGCTAACTATGGCTACACCTTC TRBV12-5 NA TRBJ1-2 few
CASSQTENPYNEQFF TGTGCCAGTAGTCAGACAGAGAACCCCTACAATGAGCAGTTCTTC TRBV19 NA TRBJ2-1 NA